The 20 T cell receptor beta chains listed next were all sequenced from one sample in a study of regulatory T cells in long-lasting Graves disease. The authors built TCR beta libraries using iRepertoire HTBI primers and Arm-PCR of CDR3 regions. TCRdb ran MiXCR on the multiplex PCR reads and lists one entry per CDR3 protein. Among 240,000 or so distinct CDR3 sequences, around 20% were seen once, and the ten largest hold roughly 13%. As for time point: newly diagnosed GD, antithyroid drugs for less than 3 months. With RNA extracted from PBMCs as input, the TCR library was made. The sample here was peripheral blood mononuclear cells (PBMCs), taken at new diagnosis, from a patient treated with antithyroid drugs. Every receptor here comes from a female donor with Graves disease.

This clonotype was seen at least ten times. The V and J genes are TRBV19 and TRBJ2-3; D is undetermined. The CDR3 totals 14 residues. Trimming pared 5 bases from V and 0 bases from J, leaving 9 bases between. From germline, CDR1 is LNHDA and CDR2 SQIVND (reference sequence). In nucleotides, the CDR3 is TGTGCCAGTAGTTTCTCAGAGAGCACAGATACGCAGTATTTT. Its protein is CASSFSESTDTQYF. The full variable domain, in which reference TRBV19 and TRBJ2-3 provide the parts outside the CDR3, is DGGITQSPKYLFRKEGQNVTLSCEQNLNHDAMYWYRQDPGQGLRLIYYSQIVNDFQKGDIAEGYSVSREKKESFPLTVTSAQKNPTAFYLCASSFSESTDTQYFGPGTRLTVL.

This clonotype was recorded many times. The rearrangement links TRBV6-1 to TRBJ2-2, with a possible D match to TRBD2 (7 bases). The CDR3 length is 13 residues. Germline-derived CDR1 and CDR2 are MNHNS and SASEGT. Deletions cut 7 bases from V and 6 bases from J, with 12 bases between. The CDR3 loop is CASKTGGPGELFF. CDR3 in DNA: TGTGCCAGCAAAACGGGGGGCCCCGGGGAGCTGTTTTTT.

Worth noting for this clonotype: This likely came from a read error, as a far larger clone is one base away. The chain combines TRBV11-2 with TRBJ1-1; D gene unclear. Looked up from germline, CDR1 is SGHAT and CDR2 is FQNNGV. This CDR3 is 14 amino acids long. The CDR3 DNA reads TGTGCCAGCAGCTTTCGCTCGGGGTGGACTGGAGCTTTCTTT. Encoded protein: CASSFRSGWTGAFF.

This clonotype was seen ten or more times. The V gene is TRBV20-1, the J gene TRBJ2-3; TRBD2 agrees at 9 bases. The CDR3 extends over 14 amino acids. The germline gives CDR1 DFQATT, CDR2 SNEGSKA (reference sequence). Trimming at V came to 8 bases and at J to 6 bases, leaving 12 bases not matched to a gene. The CDR3: CSKAGGLALDTQYF. CDR3 nucleotides: TGCAGTAAAGCGGGGGGCCTGGCGTTGGATACGCAGTATTTT.

On this clonotype: This sequence may be a read error, since a much larger clone differs from it by one base. The genes are TRBV11-2 and TRBJ2-5; TRBD1 aligns across 7 bases. The CDR3 totals 16 residues. Germline V gene lookup returns CDR1 SGHAT and CDR2 FQNNGV. The DNA for the CDR3 is TGTGCCGGCAGCTTTCGGGCACCAGGGGGACAAGAGACCCAGTACTTC. It is translated as CAGSFRAPGGQETQYF.

This clonotype was picked up many times. The V call is TRBV2, the J call TRBJ1-3; 8 nucleotides match TRBD1. With 7 bases clipped from V and 0 bases from J, the junction kept 2 bases outside the gene matches. The CDR3 contains 14 residues. Per germline, CDR1 SNHLY and CDR2 FYNNEI. Written as DNA, the CDR3 is TGTGCCAGCAATACAGGGGGCTCTGGAAACACCATATATTTT. Translation gives CASNTGGSGNTIYF.

In the case of this clonotype: This could be a read error, since a much larger clone is one nucleotide away. This chain connects TRBV7-3 to TRBJ1-2; 7 nucleotides agree with TRBD1. Germline loops: CDR1 SGHTA, CDR2 FQGTGA. The CDR3 totals 15 residues. The CDR3 DNA follows: TGTGCCATCAGCTTGACAGGGACATTGGGTGATGGCTACACCTTC. This codes for CAISLTGTLGDGYTF.

This chain connects TRBV12-3 or TRBV12-4 to TRBJ2-1, with 7 bases that match TRBD2. Matching the DNA end better, TRBJ2-4 makes the J call doubtful. The CDR3 runs to 13 residues. CDR3 sequence reads: CASSLGAGNIQYF. The CDR3 DNA follows: TGTGCCAGCAGCTTGGGAGCGGGGAACATTCAGTACTTC.

This clonotype occurred many times. This chain uses TRBV20-1 with TRBJ2-7; perhaps TRBD1 as D (6 bases). The CDR3 sequence is 12 residues long. The germline CDR1 and CDR2 sequences are DFQATT and SNEGSKA (reference sequence). The CDR3 sequence is CGLRGTSYEQYF. CDR3 DNA: TGCGGCCTCCGTGGGACAAGCTACGAGCAGTACTTC.

A note on this clonotype: This likely came from a read error, as a far larger clone is one base away. This chain uses TRBV7-2 with TRBJ2-7; 7 nucleotides line up with TRBD2. This CDR3 is built from 13 residues. Per the germline V gene, CDR1 is SGHTA and CDR2 is FQGNSA. The CDR3: CAGSPPLGAGAYF. The CDR3 region has the DNA TGTGCCGGCAGCCCTCCTCTCGGCGCGGGAGCGTACTTC.

This clonotype was detected many times. The rearrangement links TRBV7-9 to TRBJ2-3; D not resolved. Trimming removed 2 bases at V and 4 bases at J, with 4 bases between. Germline lookup yields CDR1 SEHNR and CDR2 FQNEAQ (reference sequence). The CDR3 is 12 residues long. The CDR3 DNA follows: TGTGCCAGCAGCTTACGATCAGATACGCAGTATTTT. It yields the protein CASSLRSDTQYF.

This clonotype was seen many times. The chain has TRBV20-1 and TRBJ1-1; D might be TRBD1 (6 bases). In germline, CDR1 is DFQATT, CDR2 SNEGSKA (reference sequence). Between the trimmed V and J ends, which lost 6 bases and 1 base, there was a span of 9 bases. The CDR3 covers 12 residues. CDR3: CSAKTGNTEAFF. The CDR3 DNA follows: TGCAGTGCCAAGACAGGGAACACTGAAGCTTTCTTT.

Ten or more counts support this clonotype. The J gene is TRBJ1-1, the V gene TRBV5-1, with 8 bases aligning to TRBD1. Germline CDR1 is SGHRS and CDR2 is YFSETQ. The length of the CDR3 is 15 residues. The trim removed 4 bases at V and 0 bases at J, leaving 5 bases unmatched. The CDR3 DNA sequence: TGCGCCAGCAGCCCAGGGGGCGTGATGAACACTGAAGCTTTCTTT. This codes for CASSPGGVMNTEAFF.

In this sample, this clonotype turned up a few times. This sequence joins TRBV14 and TRBJ1-1; no definite D call. CDR1 and CDR2 from the germline V gene are SGHDN and FVKESK. This CDR3 has 13 amino acids. The V end was cut by 0 bases, the J end by 11 bases, with 13 bases between. CDR3 DNA sequence: TGTGCCAGCAGCCAAGATCTGGGCAGTCCCGCTTTCTTT. Its translation is CASSQDLGSPAFF.

The chain is built from TRBV28 and TRBJ2-1; tentatively, D is TRBD1 or TRBD2 (5 bases each). The germline V and J ends were trimmed by 7 bases and 9 bases, with 16 bases remaining between them. This CDR3 is 13 amino acids long. The germline V gene has CDR1 MDHEN and CDR2 SYDVKM. The CDR3 DNA reads as TGTGCCAGCACCTTCGAGGGGCGAGGTGAGCAGTTCTTC. Its translation is CASTFEGRGEQFF. Based on the CDR3 plus reference TRBV28 and TRBJ2-1, the full variable domain is DVKVTQSSRYLVKRTGEKVFLECVQDMDHENMFWYRQDPGLGLRLIYFSYDVKMKEKGDIPEGYSVSREKKERFSLILESASTNQTSMYLCASTFEGRGEQFFGPGTRLTVL.

Ten or more counts support this clonotype. This chain connects TRBV7-9 to TRBJ1-1, with 9 bases that match TRBD1. Germline assignment: CDR1 SEHNR and CDR2 FQNEAQ (reference sequence). J gave up 5 bases and V 3 bases, and 7 bases lay outside the gene matches. This CDR3 is 15 amino acids long. CDR3 DNA sequence: TGTGCCAGCAGCTTCGGTCACAGGGGGCCTACTGAAGCTTTCTTT. It yields the protein CASSFGHRGPTEAFF.

This clonotype was seen at least ten times. The CDR3 spells CASRPGHTASETQYF. In DNA form, the CDR3 reads TGTGCCAGCAGGCCGGGACACACGGCTTCAGAGACCCAGTACTTC. The rearrangement links TRBV7-2 to TRBJ2-5, with a possible D match to TRBD1 (6 bases). The germline V gene encodes CDR1 SGHTA and CDR2 FQGNSA. Trimming took 6 bases from V and 4 from J, leaving 18 bases between them. The CDR3 spans 15 residues. The full variable domain, rest sourced from reference TRBV7-2 and TRBJ2-5, is GAGVSQSPSNKVTEKGKDVELRCDPISGHTALYWYRQSLGQGLEFLIYFQGNSAPDKSGLPSDRFSAERTGGSVSTLTIQRTQQEDSAVYLCASRPGHTASETQYFGPGTRLLVL.

Ten or more counts support this clonotype. The chain uses TRBV10-3 and TRBJ2-7, with TRBD1 matching 8 bases. Trimming at V came to 2 bases and at J to 7 bases, leaving 7 bases not matched to a gene. From germline, CDR1 is ENHRY and CDR2 SYGVKD. The CDR3 has 14 amino acids. CDR3 sequence reads: CAISEVDRVTEQYF. The CDR3 DNA reads TGTGCCATCAGTGAGGTGGACAGGGTAACGGAGCAGTACTTC.

On this clonotype itself: Since the CDR3 does not end with the conserved phenylalanine or tryptophan, this likely comes from a read error. The chain combines TRBV10-3 with TRBJ2-1; 8 bases map to TRBD2. V lost 6 bases, J lost 7 bases, and 5 bases stayed unmatched. Per the germline V gene, CDR1 is ENHRY and CDR2 is SYGVKD. This CDR3 region has 13 residues. DNA for the CDR3: TGTGCCATCAGCGGACGGGAGGGTAATGAGCAGTTCCTC. It yields the protein CAISGREGNEQFL.

This clonotype appeared many times. The gene calls are TRBV20-1 and TRBJ1-3, with D maybe TRBD1 (5 bases). The CDR3 extends over 13 amino acids. The V end lost 6 bases, the J end lost 0 bases, and 9 bases lay between the germline ends. Per the germline V gene, CDR1 is DFQATT and CDR2 is SNEGSKA (reference sequence). Written as DNA, the CDR3 is TGCAGTGCCCCCGACAGCTCTGGAAACACCATATATTTT. Translating gives CSAPDSSGNTIYF.